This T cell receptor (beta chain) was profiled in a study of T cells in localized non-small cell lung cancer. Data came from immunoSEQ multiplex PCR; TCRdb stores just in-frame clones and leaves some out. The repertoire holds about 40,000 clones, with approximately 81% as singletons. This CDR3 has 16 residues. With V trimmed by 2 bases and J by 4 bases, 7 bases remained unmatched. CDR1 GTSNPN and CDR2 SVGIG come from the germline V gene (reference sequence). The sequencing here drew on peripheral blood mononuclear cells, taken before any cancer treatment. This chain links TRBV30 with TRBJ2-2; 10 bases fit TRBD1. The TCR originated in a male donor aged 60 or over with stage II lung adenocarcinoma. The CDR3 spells CAWSSGTGAGTGELFF. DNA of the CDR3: TGTGCCTGGAGTTCCGGGACAGGGGCGGGCACCGGGGAGCTGTTTTTT.